Below, 28 T cell receptor beta chains from the same sample are listed, as sequenced in a study of blood T cell repertoires in COVID-19. The data were produced by immunoSEQ multiplex PCR, yet TCRdb's version contains in-frame clones alone and is incomplete. The sample carries fewer than 150,000 clones, under 85% recorded once. Sequencing was performed on PBMCs or T cells enriched from blood (not recorded which). The receptors stem from a man younger than 45 who had recovered from COVID-19.

The V call is TRBV6-5, the J call TRBJ2-7; 8 positions match TRBD1. Germline values: CDR1 MNHEY, CDR2 SVGAGI. The CDR3 length is 15 residues. V shed 6 bases, J shed 0 bases, and the junction held 7 bases outside the gene matches. The CDR3 coding sequence is TGTGCCAGCAGACCCGGGACAGGCCTCTCCTACGAGCAGTACTTC. As protein: CASRPGTGLSYEQYF.

V and J are TRBV18 and TRBJ1-1; D not resolved. Germline CDR1 and CDR2: KGHSH and LQKENI. Trimming took off 2 bases at V and 4 bases at J, with 8 bases between the two ends. CDR3 length: 13 amino acids. The CDR3, as DNA: TGTGCCAGCTCACCAGGGGAGGGCACTGAAGCTTTCTTT. This encodes CASSPGEGTEAFF.

The V call is TRBV2, the J call TRBJ2-3; 8 nucleotides align to TRBD1. The CDR3 runs to 15 residues. V was pared by 6 bases and J by 5 bases, with 10 bases of the junction left unmatched. CDR1 is SNHLY and CDR2 is FYNNEI in the germline V gene. Here the CDR3 DNA reads TGTGCCAGCAGAGCCGGACAGGGTTCCGTAGATACGCAGTATTTT. Protein product: CASRAGQGSVDTQYF.

The V call is TRBV6-5, the J call TRBJ1-2; no firm D call. V was pared by 7 bases and J by 13 bases, with 22 bases between. Germline V gene lookup returns CDR1 MNHEY and CDR2 SVGAGI. CDR3 length equals 13 residues. CDR3 sequence (DNA): TGTGCCAGCACCGATACCGCGACCCGAGAGGTCACCTTC. Amino acid sequence: CASTDTATREVTF.

There are a few counts of this clone. The chain is built from TRBV5-1 and TRBJ1-4, with 7 nucleotides matching TRBD1. Germline V gives CDR1 SGHRS, CDR2 YFSETQ. The CDR3 is 12 residues long. The V gene end was trimmed by 7 bases and the J gene end by 5 bases; junction bases not matched to a gene: 2. This CDR3 reads CASGTENEKLFF. The CDR3 bases are TGCGCCAGCGGGACAGAGAATGAAAAACTGTTTTTT.

The rearrangement links TRBV5-6 to TRBJ2-7, with TRBD2 as a possible D gene (7 bases). Germline V gene lookup returns CDR1 SGHDT and CDR2 YYEEEE. V lost 4 bases and J lost 7, with 24 bases in between. The CDR3 covers 16 residues. The CDR3 loop is CASSGGAGPPSREQYV. In DNA form, the CDR3 reads TGTGCCAGCAGCGGGGGGGCAGGGCCCCCTTCGAGGGAGCAGTACGTC.

This chain joins TRBV14 and TRBJ2-5; TRBD2 might be the D (5 bases). V was pared by 8 bases and J by 5 bases, with 18 bases between. CDR1 and CDR2 from the germline V gene are SGHDN and FVKESK. The CDR3 is made up of 14 amino acids. The CDR3 nucleotides read TGTGCCAGCTCGCGGGCAGCGGTCCTTGAGACCCAGTACTTC. Residues: CASSRAAVLETQYF.

This clone was recorded once. This sequence joins TRBV19 and TRBJ1-4; no reliable D call. The germline CDR1 and CDR2 sequences are LNHDA and SQIVND (reference sequence). This CDR3 comprises 12 residues. The CDR3 nucleotides are TGTGCGACAAGACGGGGTAATGAAAAACTGTTTTTT. Its protein product is CATRRGNEKLFF. The full variable domain, in which reference TRBV19 and TRBJ1-4 provide the parts outside the CDR3, is DGGITQSPKYLFRKEGQNVTLSCEQNLNHDAMYWYRQDPGQGLRLIYYSQIVNDFQKGDIAEGYSVSREKKESFPLTVTSAQKNPTAFYLCATRRGNEKLFFGSGTQLSVL.

This clone was recorded a few times. The chain carries TRBV4-1 and TRBJ1-1, with TRBD1 matching 10 bases. Per the germline V gene, CDR1 is MGHRA and CDR2 is YSYEKL. The J segment lost 6 bases and the V segment lost 3 bases, leaving 10 bases of the junction unmatched. The CDR3 is made up of 16 amino acids. CDR3 residues: CASSHLHDRGQPEAFF. The CDR3 bases are TGCGCCAGCAGCCATCTACACGACAGGGGGCAGCCTGAAGCTTTCTTT.

The V gene is TRBV7-5, the J gene TRBJ2-5; the tabulated D call, TRBD2, remains unverified against the DNA. TRBV7-5 is a documented pseudogene. The CDR3 has 13 amino acids. CDR3 region: CVRSRYYLETQYF. For the CDR3, the DNA is TGTGTCAGAAGCCGCTATTATTTGGAGACCCAGTACTTC.

The rearrangement links TRBV6-5 to TRBJ1-1, with TRBD1 as a possible D gene (5 bases). The V gene lost 4 bases and the J gene lost 5 bases, with 11 bases spanning the gap. The CDR3 contains 13 residues. Germline V gives CDR1 MNHEY, CDR2 SVGAGI. The CDR3 reads CASSFQGATEAFF. Here the CDR3 DNA reads TGTGCCAGCAGTTTCCAGGGTGCAACTGAAGCTTTCTTT.

The rearrangement uses TRBV13 and TRBJ2-7; TRBD1 is a possible D gene (5 bases). CDR1 and CDR2 from the germline V gene are PRHDT and FYEKMQ (reference sequence). The germline V and J ends were trimmed by 4 bases and 6 bases, with 13 bases remaining between them. CDR3 length: 13 amino acids. Here the CDR3 reads CASSWTLSGEQYF. The CDR3 DNA is TGTGCCAGCAGCTGGACACTCTCCGGCGAGCAGTACTTC.

This clone was seen only a few times. The chain couples TRBV5-1 to TRBJ2-2; 10 bases fit TRBD2. Germline CDR1 is SGHRS and CDR2 is YFSETQ. This CDR3 is 16 amino acids long. V lost 3 bases to trimming and J lost 6 bases; unmatched junction nucleotides: 8. In DNA form, the CDR3 reads TGCGCCAGCAGCTCCCCCCTAGCGGGGGATTCCGGGGAGCTGTTTTTT. It translates to CASSSPLAGDSGELFF.

The J gene is TRBJ1-4, the V gene TRBV7-9; D may be TRBD1 (5 bases). The V end lost 5 bases, the J end lost 10 bases, and 26 bases lay between the germline ends. The CDR3 is 17 residues long. Germline lookup yields CDR1 SEHNR and CDR2 FQNEAQ (reference sequence). CDR3 in amino acids: CASSVVGMVGVGGKLFF. As DNA, the CDR3 is TGTGCCAGCAGCGTCGTAGGGATGGTGGGGGTGGGAGGAAAACTGTTTTTT.

The V gene is TRBV5-4, the J gene TRBJ1-2, with a possible D match to TRBD1 (5 bases). This CDR3 region has 15 residues. Trimming left V 3 bases short and J 2 bases short, with 14 bases between. Germline assignment: CDR1 SGHNT and CDR2 YYREEE (reference sequence). CDR3 protein: CASSSGKYFNYGYTF. CDR3 bases: TGTGCCAGCAGCTCAGGGAAGTATTTCAACTATGGCTACACCTTC.

The gene calls are TRBV2 and TRBJ2-1; TRBD2 aligns across 9 bases. There are 15 residues in the CDR3. The V gene end was trimmed by 6 bases and the J gene end by 3 bases; junction bases not matched to a gene: 6. The V gene's germline CDR1 is SNHLY and CDR2 FYNNEI. CDR3 residues: CASRQGLANYNEQFF. In DNA, the CDR3 is TGTGCCAGCAGGCAAGGACTAGCGAACTACAATGAGCAGTTCTTC.

The chain couples TRBV6-5 to TRBJ1-1; 8 bases align to TRBD1. V trimming: 6 bases; J trimming: 7 bases; junction bases outside the gene matches: 13. Germline V gene sequence: CDR1 MNHEY, CDR2 SVGAGI. This CDR3 has 15 amino acids. The CDR3: CASRAMGTGNYEAFF. For the CDR3, the DNA is TGTGCCAGCAGAGCCATGGGGACAGGCAATTATGAAGCTTTCTTT.

The chain carries TRBV9 and TRBJ2-2; 13 bases fit TRBD2. The J segment lost 10 bases and the V segment lost 2 bases, leaving 14 bases of the junction unmatched. Germline-derived CDR1 and CDR2 are SGDLS and YYNGEE. The CDR3 extends over 18 amino acids. The CDR3 DNA reads TGTGCCAGCAGCGTCGGGACTAGCGGGATAGGTTCCACCACGGAGCTGTTTTTT. As protein: CASSVGTSGIGSTTELFF.

The CDR3 coding sequence is TGTGCCAGCAGCGTCTCGACTAGCGGGACGAACACCGGGGAGCTGTTTTTT. Amino acid sequence: CASSVSTSGTNTGELFF. This chain joins TRBV9 and TRBJ2-2, with 11 bases fitting TRBD2. The germline V gene has CDR1 SGDLS and CDR2 YYNGEE. The V gene end was trimmed by 2 bases and the J gene end by 0 bases; junction bases not matched to a gene: 3. There are 17 residues in the CDR3.

The chain uses TRBV19 and TRBJ1-3, with 7 bases identical to TRBD1. Unmatched junction bases numbered 4, after V lost 7 bases and J lost 1 base. This CDR3 is 14 amino acids long. CDR1 and CDR2 from the germline V gene are LNHDA and SQIVND (reference sequence). The CDR3 loop is CASTGGPSGNTIYF. For the CDR3, the DNA is TGTGCCAGTACAGGGGGACCATCTGGAAACACCATATATTTT.

This clone is a singleton in its sample. The V call is TRBV18, the J call TRBJ2-3, with D tentatively TRBD2 (5 bases). The CDR3 extends over 15 amino acids. Germline V lookup: CDR1 KGHSH, CDR2 LQKENI. Trimming removed 5 bases at V and 0 bases at J, with 12 bases between. The CDR3 coding sequence is TGTGCCAGCTCAGCCCGGGAACCCAGCACAGATACGCAGTATTTT. Its protein is CASSAREPSTDTQYF. The variable domain in full, with the rest retrieved from reference TRBV18 and TRBJ2-3, is NAGVMQNPRHLVRRRGQEARLRCSPMKGHSHVYWYRQLPEEGLKFMVYLQKENIIDESGMPKERFSAEFPKEGPSILRIQQVVRGDSAAYFCASSAREPSTDTQYFGPGTRLTVL.

The rearrangement uses TRBV19 and TRBJ2-3, with 10 bases that match TRBD1. V lost 5 bases and J lost 4; bases outside the gene matches: 6. Per germline, CDR1 LNHDA and CDR2 SQIVND (reference sequence). There are 15 residues in the CDR3. The CDR3 sequence is CASSLGQGTSDTQYF. The CDR3 DNA is TGTGCCAGTAGTCTGGGACAGGGGACCTCAGATACGCAGTATTTT.

The V and J genes are TRBV3-1 (or the pseudogene TRBV3-2) and TRBJ1-1, with 8 bases that match TRBD1. CDR1 LGHDT and CDR2 YNNKEL come from the germline V gene (reference sequence). Losses at the gene ends were 3 bases for V and 4 bases for J; bases not matched to a gene: 7. The CDR3 covers 15 residues. The CDR3 reads CASSHVDRAGTEAFF. In DNA, the CDR3 is TGTGCCAGCAGCCACGTGGACAGGGCGGGCACTGAAGCTTTCTTT.

The CDR3 sequence is CASSLLGGEQYF. CDR3 DNA: TGTGCCAGCAGCCTACTAGGAGGCGAGCAGTACTTC. This chain connects TRBV7-3 to TRBJ2-7, with D maybe TRBD2 (5 bases). The CDR3 sequence is 12 residues long. Deletions cut 5 bases from V and 6 bases from J, with 11 bases between. Germline V lookup: CDR1 SGHTA, CDR2 FQGTGA.

The rearrangement uses TRBV20-1 and TRBJ2-7; D unclear. The CDR3 is 11 amino acids. Germline V gene data show CDR1 as DFQATT and CDR2 as SNEGSKA (reference sequence). V was cut by 7 bases and J by 4 bases, with 11 bases left in between. In DNA, the CDR3 is TGCAGTGTACTTCGAAATTACGAGCAGTACGTC. Its translation is CSVLRNYEQYV.

The sample holds a few counts of this clone. The chain uses TRBV30 and TRBJ1-2; a weak D match, TRBD1 (5 bases). CDR1 GTSNPN and CDR2 SVGIG come from the germline V gene (reference sequence). The CDR3 contains 15 residues. The V gene lost 3 bases and the J gene lost 4 bases, with 18 bases spanning the gap. CDR3 in DNA: TGTGCCTGGAGGTCCGGGGGAGTAGGTCGCTATGGCTACACCTTC. Protein: CAWRSGGVGRYGYTF.

The CDR3 bases are TGTGCCAGCAGCCCGAGCGGGGGGACAGATACGCAGTATTTT. The encoded protein is CASSPSGGTDTQYF. The genes are TRBV3-1 (or the pseudogene TRBV3-2) and TRBJ2-3; 9 nucleotides line up with TRBD2. V was clipped by 4 bases and J by 3 bases; unmatched bases: 2. The V gene's germline CDR1 is LGHDT and CDR2 YNNKEL (reference sequence). This CDR3 has 14 amino acids.

The chain links TRBV18 to TRBJ1-4; a weak D match, TRBD1 (6 bases). The germline gives CDR1 KGHSH, CDR2 LQKENI. There are 14 residues in the CDR3. Trimming stripped 3 bases from V and 7 bases from J, with 12 bases between. The CDR3 loop is CASSPGAKFEKLFF. For the CDR3, the DNA is TGTGCCAGCTCACCGGGGGCGAAGTTTGAAAAACTGTTTTTT.